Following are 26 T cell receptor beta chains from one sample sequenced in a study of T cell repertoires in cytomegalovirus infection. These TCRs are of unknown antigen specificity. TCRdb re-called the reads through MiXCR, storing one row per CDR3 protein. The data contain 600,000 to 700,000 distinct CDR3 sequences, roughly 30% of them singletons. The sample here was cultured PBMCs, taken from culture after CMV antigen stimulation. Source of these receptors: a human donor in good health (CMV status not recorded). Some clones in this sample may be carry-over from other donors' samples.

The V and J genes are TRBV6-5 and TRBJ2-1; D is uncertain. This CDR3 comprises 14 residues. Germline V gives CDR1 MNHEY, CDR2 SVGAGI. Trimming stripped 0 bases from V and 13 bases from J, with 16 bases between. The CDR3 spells CASSYSGSAPYQFF. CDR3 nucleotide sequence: TGTGCCAGCAGTTACTCTGGCTCGGCCCCTTATCAGTTCTTC.

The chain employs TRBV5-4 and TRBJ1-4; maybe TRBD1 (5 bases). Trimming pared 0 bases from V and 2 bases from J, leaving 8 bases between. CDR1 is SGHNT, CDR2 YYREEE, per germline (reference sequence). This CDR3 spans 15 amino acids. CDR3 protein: CASSLEGRTNEKLFF. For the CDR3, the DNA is TGTGCCAGCAGCTTGGAGGGACGGACTAATGAAAAACTGTTTTTT.

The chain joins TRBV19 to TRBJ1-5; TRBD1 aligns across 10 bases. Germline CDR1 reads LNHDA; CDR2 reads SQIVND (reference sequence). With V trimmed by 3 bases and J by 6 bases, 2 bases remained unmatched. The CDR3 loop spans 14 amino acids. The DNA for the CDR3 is TGTGCCAGTAGTATGGGACAGGGGCGTCAGCCCCAGCATTTT. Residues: CASSMGQGRQPQHF.

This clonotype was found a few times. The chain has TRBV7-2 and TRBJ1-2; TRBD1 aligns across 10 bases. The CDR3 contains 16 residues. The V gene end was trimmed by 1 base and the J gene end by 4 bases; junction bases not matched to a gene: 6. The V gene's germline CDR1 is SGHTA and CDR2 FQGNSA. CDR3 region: CASSLEGTGAAYGYTF. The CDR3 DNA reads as TGTGCCAGCAGCTTAGAGGGGACAGGGGCGGCCTATGGCTACACCTTC.

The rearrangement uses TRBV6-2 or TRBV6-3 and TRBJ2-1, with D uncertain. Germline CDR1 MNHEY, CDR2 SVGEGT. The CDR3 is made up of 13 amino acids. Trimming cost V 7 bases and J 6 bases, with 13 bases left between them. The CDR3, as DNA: TGTGCCAGCACCAAAAGTGGCGGCAATGAGCAGTTCTTC. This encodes CASTKSGGNEQFF.

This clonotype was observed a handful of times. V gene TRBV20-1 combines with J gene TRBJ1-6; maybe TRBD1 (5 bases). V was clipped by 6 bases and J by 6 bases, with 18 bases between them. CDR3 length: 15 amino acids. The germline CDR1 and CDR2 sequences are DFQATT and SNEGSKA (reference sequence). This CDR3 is CSASSGAGFNSPLHF. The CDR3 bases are TGCAGTGCGAGCTCCGGGGCAGGCTTTAATTCACCCCTCCACTTT.

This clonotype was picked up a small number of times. CDR3 region: CASSIGVGREIGIEQFF. The CDR3 coding sequence is TGTGCCAGTAGTATAGGGGTCGGGCGGGAGATAGGTATTGAGCAGTTCTTC. V and J are TRBV19 and TRBJ2-1, with 7 nucleotides matching TRBD2. Germline V gene data show CDR1 as LNHDA and CDR2 as SQIVND (reference sequence). Trimming cost V 1 base and J 9 bases; bases outside gene matches: 15. The CDR3 has 17 residues.

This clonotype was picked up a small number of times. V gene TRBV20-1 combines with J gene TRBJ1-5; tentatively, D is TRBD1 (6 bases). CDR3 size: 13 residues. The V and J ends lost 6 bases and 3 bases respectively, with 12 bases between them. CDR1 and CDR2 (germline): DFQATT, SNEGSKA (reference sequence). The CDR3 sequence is CSAQDRTNQPQHF. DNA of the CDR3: TGCAGTGCACAAGACAGGACCAATCAGCCCCAGCATTTT.

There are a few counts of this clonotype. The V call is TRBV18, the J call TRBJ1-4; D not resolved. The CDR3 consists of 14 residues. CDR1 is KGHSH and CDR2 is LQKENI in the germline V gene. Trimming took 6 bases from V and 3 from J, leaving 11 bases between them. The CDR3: CASSETVPNEKLFF. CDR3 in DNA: TGTGCCAGCTCCGAAACAGTCCCTAATGAAAAACTGTTTTTT.

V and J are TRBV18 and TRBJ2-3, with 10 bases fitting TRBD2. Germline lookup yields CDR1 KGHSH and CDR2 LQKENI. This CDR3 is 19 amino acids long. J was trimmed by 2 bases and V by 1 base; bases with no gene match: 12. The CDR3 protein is CASSPLSGRAMDVTDTQYF. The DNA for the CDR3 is TGTGCCAGCTCACCACTAAGCGGGAGGGCCATGGATGTCACAGATACGCAGTATTTT.

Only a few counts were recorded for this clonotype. CDR3 loop: CASSPSGRALVYNEQFF. DNA of the CDR3: TGTGCCAGCAGCCCCAGCGGGAGGGCCCTCGTTTACAATGAGCAGTTCTTC. The chain has TRBV7-9 and TRBJ2-1; TRBD2 aligns across 10 bases. The CDR3 is 17 amino acids. V lost 5 bases, J lost 4 bases, and 11 bases stayed unmatched. The germline V gene has CDR1 SEHNR and CDR2 FQNEAQ (reference sequence).

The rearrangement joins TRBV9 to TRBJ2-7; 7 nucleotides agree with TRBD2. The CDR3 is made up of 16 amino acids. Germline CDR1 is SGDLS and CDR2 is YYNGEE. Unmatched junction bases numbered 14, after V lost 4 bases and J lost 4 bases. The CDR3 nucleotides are TGTGCCAGCAGCCCCCCGAGCGCTAGCGGCCAATACGAGCAGTACTTC. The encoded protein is CASSPPSASGQYEQYF.

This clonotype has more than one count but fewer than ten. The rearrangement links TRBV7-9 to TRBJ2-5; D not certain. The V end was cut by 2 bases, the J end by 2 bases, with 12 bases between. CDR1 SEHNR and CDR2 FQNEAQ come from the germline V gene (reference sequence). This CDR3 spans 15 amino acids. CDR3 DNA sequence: TGTGCCAGCAGCTTACTCCAGTATAGGCAAGAGACCCAGTACTTC. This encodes CASSLLQYRQETQYF.

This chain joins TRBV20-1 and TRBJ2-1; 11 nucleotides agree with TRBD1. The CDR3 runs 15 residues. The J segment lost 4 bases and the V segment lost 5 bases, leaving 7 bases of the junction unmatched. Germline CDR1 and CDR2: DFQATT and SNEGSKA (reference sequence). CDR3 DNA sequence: TGCAGTGCTCGCGCCCGGGACAGGGGGTACAATGAGCAGTTCTTC. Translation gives CSARARDRGYNEQFF.

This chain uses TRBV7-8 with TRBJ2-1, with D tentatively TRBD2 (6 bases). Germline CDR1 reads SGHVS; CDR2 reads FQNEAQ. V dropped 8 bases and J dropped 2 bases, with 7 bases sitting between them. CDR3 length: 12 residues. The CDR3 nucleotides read TGTGCCAGCGGGGGGACCTACAATGAGCAGTTCTTC. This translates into CASGGTYNEQFF.

CDR3 bases: TGTGCCAGCAGCCTACAGTACCCGGGGGGTGGGGGCACTGAAGCTTTCTTT. Translating it yields CASSLQYPGGGGTEAFF. The gene calls are TRBV7-2 and TRBJ1-1; maybe TRBD1 (5 bases). Germline V gene data show CDR1 as SGHTA and CDR2 as FQGNSA. The CDR3 sequence is 17 residues long. V lost 5 bases and J lost 4, with 23 bases in between. Variable domain in full (rest from reference TRBV7-2 and TRBJ1-1): GAGVSQSPSNKVTEKGKDVELRCDPISGHTALYWYRQSLGQGLEFLIYFQGNSAPDKSGLPSDRFSAERTGGSVSTLTIQRTQQEDSAVYLCASSLQYPGGGGTEAFFGQGTRLTVV.

CDR3 protein: CSVESYGSGYETQYF. In DNA, the CDR3 is TGCAGCGTTGAAAGTTACGGGTCCGGATACGAGACCCAGTACTTC. This chain joins TRBV29-1 and TRBJ2-5; no clear D gene. V was clipped by 2 bases and J by 5 bases, with 18 bases between them. The CDR3 spans 15 residues. Germline V lookup: CDR1 SQVTM, CDR2 ANQGSEA.

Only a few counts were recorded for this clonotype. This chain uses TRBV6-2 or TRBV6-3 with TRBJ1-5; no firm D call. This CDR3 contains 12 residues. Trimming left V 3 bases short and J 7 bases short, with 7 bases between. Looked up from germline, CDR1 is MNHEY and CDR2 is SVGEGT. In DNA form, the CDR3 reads TGTGCCAGCAGTTATAGTCAGCAGCCCCAGCATTTT. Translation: CASSYSQQPQHF.

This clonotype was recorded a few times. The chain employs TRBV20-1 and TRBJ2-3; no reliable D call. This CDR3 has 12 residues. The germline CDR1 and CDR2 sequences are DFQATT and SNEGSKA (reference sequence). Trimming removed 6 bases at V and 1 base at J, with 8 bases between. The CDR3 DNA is TGCAGTGCCGGCCACCGCACAGATACGCAGTATTTT. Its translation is CSAGHRTDTQYF.

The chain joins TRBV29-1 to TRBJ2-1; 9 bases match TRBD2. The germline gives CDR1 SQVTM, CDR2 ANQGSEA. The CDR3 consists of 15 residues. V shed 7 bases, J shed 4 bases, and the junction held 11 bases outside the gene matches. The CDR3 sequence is CSADRSSGGYNEQFF. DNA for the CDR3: TGCAGCGCCGATAGGTCCAGCGGGGGGTACAATGAGCAGTTCTTC.

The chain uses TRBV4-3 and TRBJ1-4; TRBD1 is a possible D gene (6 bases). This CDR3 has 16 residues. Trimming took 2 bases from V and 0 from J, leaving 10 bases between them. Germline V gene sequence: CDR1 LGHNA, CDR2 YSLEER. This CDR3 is CASSQRTGTTNEKLFF. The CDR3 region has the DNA TGCGCCAGCAGCCAACGAACAGGGACAACTAATGAAAAACTGTTTTTT.

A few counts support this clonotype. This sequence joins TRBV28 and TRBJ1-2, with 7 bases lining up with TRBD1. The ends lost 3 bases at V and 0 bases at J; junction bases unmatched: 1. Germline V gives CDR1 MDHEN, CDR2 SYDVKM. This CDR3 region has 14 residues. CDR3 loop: CASSLRGPNYGYTF. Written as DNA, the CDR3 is TGTGCCAGCAGTTTGAGGGGGCCTAACTATGGCTACACCTTC.

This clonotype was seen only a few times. CDR3: CASTLMGQPQHF. The CDR3 bases are TGTGCCAGCACACTAATGGGTCAGCCCCAGCATTTT. The chain carries TRBV12-3 or TRBV12-4 and TRBJ1-5; D ambiguous. V lost 7 bases and J lost 6, with 10 bases in between. This CDR3 has 12 amino acids.

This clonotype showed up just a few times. In DNA form, the CDR3 reads TGTGCCAGCAGCTTCACGCCCCCCAGGGAAAAACTGTTTTTT. Translating gives CASSFTPPREKLFF. The rearrangement joins TRBV6-6 to TRBJ1-4; D unclear. This CDR3 has 14 residues. The ends were cut back, 6 bases at V and 8 bases at J, with 16 bases in the middle. In germline, CDR1 is MNHNY, CDR2 SVGAGI (reference sequence).

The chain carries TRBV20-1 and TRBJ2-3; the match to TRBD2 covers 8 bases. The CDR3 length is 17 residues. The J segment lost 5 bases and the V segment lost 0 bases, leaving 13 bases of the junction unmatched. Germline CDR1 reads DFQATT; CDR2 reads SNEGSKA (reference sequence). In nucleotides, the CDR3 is TGCAGTGCTAGAGATTCGGGGACTAGTGTAGGTGTAGATACGCAGTATTTT. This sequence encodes CSARDSGTSVGVDTQYF.

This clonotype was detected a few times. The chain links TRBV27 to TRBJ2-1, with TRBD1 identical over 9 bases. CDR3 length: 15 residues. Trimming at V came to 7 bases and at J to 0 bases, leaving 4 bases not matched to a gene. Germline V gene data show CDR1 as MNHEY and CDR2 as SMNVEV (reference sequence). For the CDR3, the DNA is TGTGCCAGCACCCTACAGGGGGCCTCCTACAATGAGCAGTTCTTC. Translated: CASTLQGASYNEQFF.